These T cell receptor beta chains were read from a single sample in a study of blood T cell repertoires in COVID-19. The repertoire was sequenced with immunoSEQ multiplex PCR; TCRdb's copy has only in-frame clones and lacks some. The table includes approximately 250,000 clones, about 88% detected once. Sequencing was done on a sample of peripheral blood. These receptors all stem from a woman aged 60-75 years with COVID-19, enrolled during active disease. CDR3s include the opening cysteine and the closing phenylalanine or tryptophan. The order of the fields is clone size, J gene, D gene, V gene, CDR3 DNA, CDR3 protein. A D gene is named only where the DNA matches it firmly. Only part of the rows carry a size: once, few, many, or a class if the clone is expanded.

size: once; J: TRBJ2-7; D: TRBD2; V: TRBV28; DNA: TGTGCCAGCAGTTTATTAGCGGGAAGCTCCTACGAGCAGTACTTC; CDR3: CASSLLAGSSYEQYF
size: -; J: TRBJ2-1; D: TRBD2; V: TRBV9; DNA: TGTGCCAGCAGCGGAAATAGCGGGGGTTTCTACAATGAGCAGTTCTTC; CDR3: CASSGNSGGFYNEQFF
size: -; J: TRBJ2-5; D: TRBD2; V: TRBV30; DNA: TGTGCCTGGAGTCGGGGGGTCCTCCAAGAGACCCAGTACTTC; CDR3: CAWSRGVLQETQYF
size: -; J: TRBJ2-3; D: TRBD2; V: TRBV18; DNA: TGTGCCAGCTCAACGGCGAGCGGGAGGGACACAGATACGCAGTATTTT; CDR3: CASSTASGRDTDTQYF
size: -; J: TRBJ1-5; D: TRBD1; V: TRBV6-1; DNA: TGTGCCAGCAGTGAAATGTGGACAGGGAATCAGCCCCAGCATTTT; CDR3: CASSEMWTGNQPQHF
size: few; J: TRBJ1-6; D: TRBD1; V: TRBV7-2; DNA: TGTGCCAGCAGCTTTTCCTCGACAGGGCGGAATTCACCCCTCCACTTT; CDR3: CASSFSSTGRNSPLHF
size: -; J: TRBJ2-1; D: -; V: TRBV29-1; DNA: TGCAGCGTTGATTCGGCGGACAGCAATGAGCAGTTCTTC; CDR3: CSVDSADSNEQFF
size: -; J: TRBJ2-1; D: TRBD2; V: TRBV7-6; DNA: TGTGCCAGCAGCGCGGGACTAGCGGGAGTCGGGGGGGACAATGAGCAGTTCTTC; CDR3: CASSAGLAGVGGDNEQFF
size: -; J: TRBJ2-7; D: -; V: TRBV24-1; DNA: TGTGCCACCAGTTCTACAAGGGGAATCTCCGAGCAGTACTTC; CDR3: CATSSTRGISEQYF
size: -; J: TRBJ1-2; D: -; V: TRBV10-3; DNA: TGTGCCATCAGTGATCTGAGAGATGGCTACACCTTC; CDR3: CAISDLRDGYTF
size: -; J: TRBJ2-7; D: -; V: TRBV5-6; DNA: TGTGCCAGCAGCCTATATACCTACGAGCAGTACTTC; CDR3: CASSLYTYEQYF
size: -; J: TRBJ2-1; D: TRBD2; V: TRBV14; DNA: TGTGCCAGCAGCAAGTGGACTAGCGGGTTCAATGAGCAGTTCTTC; CDR3: CASSKWTSGFNEQFF
size: -; J: TRBJ1-2; D: TRBD1; V: TRBV6-5; DNA: TGTGCCAGCAGTTTCCAGGACAGGGGGCAACACTATGGCTACACCTTC; CDR3: CASSFQDRGQHYGYTF
size: -; J: TRBJ1-6; D: -; V: TRBV24-1; DNA: TGTGCCACCAGGGGGCGAAATAGGGATAATTCACCCCTCCACTTT; CDR3: CATRGRNRDNSPLHF
size: -; J: TRBJ1-1; D: TRBD1; V: TRBV5-4; DNA: TGTGCCAGCAGCCGACAGGGGCTGAGAGGGACTGAAGCTTTCTTT; CDR3: CASSRQGLRGTEAFF
size: once; J: TRBJ1-2; D: -; V: TRBV28; DNA: TGTGCCAGCAGTTTCGGGGGTAACTATGGCTACACCTTC; CDR3: CASSFGGNYGYTF
size: -; J: TRBJ2-3; D: TRBD2; V: TRBV5-4; DNA: TGTGCCAGCAGCTGGGGGGGAGAGAGCACAGATACGCAGTATTTT; CDR3: CASSWGGESTDTQYF
size: -; J: TRBJ1-1; D: -; V: TRBV4-2; DNA: TGTGCCAGCAGCCAACCGGGGAACACTGAAGCTTTCTTT; CDR3: CASSQPGNTEAFF
size: -; J: TRBJ1-1; D: -; V: TRBV28; DNA: TGTGCCACCCTTGGGGGGGTCACTGAAGCTTTCTTT; CDR3: CATLGGVTEAFF
size: -; J: TRBJ1-1; D: -; V: TRBV28; DNA: TGTGCCAGCAGTTTATACAGTGAAGCTTTCTTT; CDR3: CASSLYSEAFF
size: once; J: TRBJ2-7; D: -; V: TRBV7-8; DNA: TGTGCCAGCAGTCTGAGGATCGGCTACGAGCAGTACTTC; CDR3: CASSLRIGYEQYF
size: -; J: TRBJ1-5; D: -; V: TRBV10-3; DNA: TGTGGCATCTATAGCAATCAGCCCCAGCATTTT; CDR3: CGIYSNQPQHF
size: -; J: TRBJ1-1; D: -; V: TRBV18; DNA: TGTGCCAGCTCACCACCGACGACAAGGAACACTGAAGCTTTCTTT; CDR3: CASSPPTTRNTEAFF
size: once; J: TRBJ1-1; D: -; V: TRBV29-1; DNA: TGCAGCTCCCGCGGCGCCCGTGAAGCTTTCTTT; CDR3: CSSRGAREAFF
size: -; J: TRBJ2-4; D: -; V: TRBV5-1; DNA: TGCGCCAGCAGCCCATCGGGGGAGCTACTAGCCAAAAACATTCAGTACTTC; CDR3: CASSPSGELLAKNIQYF
size: few; J: TRBJ1-3; D: TRBD1; V: TRBV6-5; DNA: TGTGCCACCGGACAGGCTGGAAACACCATATATTTT; CDR3: CATGQAGNTIYF
size: -; J: TRBJ2-7; D: TRBD1; V: TRBV5-8; DNA: TGTGCCAGCAGCCGTGCCGGGACAGCCTACGAGCAGTACTTC; CDR3: CASSRAGTAYEQYF
size: -; J: TRBJ2-7; D: -; V: TRBV6-5; DNA: TGTGCCAGCAGTCGCGGGGTCCAAGGGTACGAGCAGTACTTC; CDR3: CASSRGVQGYEQYF
size: -; J: TRBJ1-1; D: -; V: TRBV5-1; DNA: TGCGCCAGCAGCTTGGGAGGGAACACTGAAGCTTTCTTT; CDR3: CASSLGGNTEAFF
size: -; J: TRBJ2-1; D: TRBD2; V: TRBV2; DNA: TGTGCCAGCAGTCCTACCGGGAGGGGCAATGAGCAGTTCTTC; CDR3: CASSPTGRGNEQFF
size: -; J: TRBJ1-1; D: -; V: TRBV30; DNA: TGTGCCTGGAGTGTAACAGTCACTTACACTGAAGCTTTCTTT; CDR3: CAWSVTVTYTEAFF
size: -; J: TRBJ2-7; D: -; V: TRBV11-2; DNA: TGTGCCAGCAGCCCCCAAATCGAGCAGTACTTC; CDR3: CASSPQIEQYF
size: -; J: TRBJ2-1; D: TRBD2; V: TRBV4-1; DNA: TGCGCCAGCAGCAATAGCGGGAGCCAACGGGAGCAGTTCTTC; CDR3: CASSNSGSQREQFF
size: -; J: TRBJ2-5; D: TRBD2; V: TRBV5-1; DNA: TGCGCCAGCACGGGGGGGACACAAGAGACCCAGTACTTC; CDR3: CASTGGTQETQYF
size: -; J: TRBJ2-7; D: TRBD1; V: TRBV25-1; DNA: TGTGCCAGCAGTGTGGGACAGTCCTACGAGCAGTACTTC; CDR3: CASSVGQSYEQYF
size: few; J: TRBJ1-5; D: -; V: TRBV28; DNA: TGTGCCAGCAGGACCGGCCAGGCCTTGGGTAAGCCCCAGCATTTT; CDR3: CASRTGQALGKPQHF
size: -; J: TRBJ1-1; D: -; V: TRBV10-3; DNA: TGTGCCATCAGTGGTACAGGGTCGGGCACTGAAGCTTTCTTT; CDR3: CAISGTGSGTEAFF
size: -; J: TRBJ1-3; D: -; V: TRBV5-1; DNA: TGCGCCAGCAGCTTGGGAAGGCCCTTGGACACCGCACTTTCCTCTGGAAACACCATATATTTT; CDR3: CASSLGRPLDTALSSGNTIYF
size: -; J: TRBJ1-6; D: -; V: TRBV19; DNA: TGTGCCAGTAGCCCCGTCCCCCTCCACTTT; CDR3: CASSPVPLHF
size: -; J: TRBJ1-6; D: TRBD1; V: TRBV27; DNA: TGTGCCAGCAGAATAACGGGACAGGGACTTTCTGGTTCACCCCTCCACTTT; CDR3: CASRITGQGLSGSPLHF
size: -; J: TRBJ2-7; D: TRBD1; V: TRBV6-2/TRBV6-3; DNA: TGTGCCAGCAGTACCTACAGGGGCGACGAGCAGTACTTC; CDR3: CASSTYRGDEQYF